Listed below are T cell receptor beta chains from one sample, sequenced in a study of T cell clones after liver transplantation. Clones were read by immunoSEQ multiplex PCR, and TCRdb kept only the in-frame ones, dropping some. The sample holds fewer than 25,000 clones, 93% seen once. The material was CD8+ T cells from blood, obtained roughly 25 months after liver transplant. The receptor set was obtained from a human patient who received a liver transplant. The T cells may come from the graft donor. CDR3s include the opening cysteine and the closing phenylalanine or tryptophan. The D gene is left open where the match is weak. Where a row states a size, it is once, few, many or the class of an expanded clone; other rows omit it.

TGTGCAGCAGCTCGGACGGGACAGGCTTGCTATCAGCCCCAGCATTTT,CAAARTGQACYQPQHF,TRBJ1-5,TRBV7-3,16,TRBD1,few
TGTGCCAGCAGCGTAGGGACTAGCGGGAGTTCCTACGAGCAGTACTTC,CASSVGTSGSSYEQYF,TRBJ2-7,TRBV9,16,TRBD2,-
TGTGCCAGTACCTGGGGGAGCAATCAGCCCCAGCATTTT,CASTWGSNQPQHF,TRBJ1-5,TRBV19,13,-,-
TGCGCCAGCAGCCAAGATCCTAGGACGGCTGCAACTAATGAAAAACTGTTTTTT,CASSQDPRTAATNEKLFF,TRBJ1-4,TRBV4-3,18,-,-
TGTGCCAGCAGCTTAGTAGGGCCGAACACAGATACGCAGTATTTT,CASSLVGPNTDTQYF,TRBJ2-3,TRBV7-2,15,-,-
TGTGCCAGCAGCTTAACCCCTTCTGGGGGCGAGACCCAGTACTTC,CASSLTPSGGETQYF,TRBJ2-5,TRBV13,15,-,-
TGTGCCAGCAGTCTCTCGGGGGCAGTTAATGAAAAACTGTTTTTT,CASSLSGAVNEKLFF,TRBJ1-4,TRBV9,15,-,-
TGTGCCAGCAGTACGGGACCCCTCGAGAGTAATGAGCAGTTCTTC,CASSTGPLESNEQFF,TRBJ2-1,TRBV6-4,15,-,-
TGTGCCAGCAGTTTCCTCGGCGGGGATAGAGACGAGCAGTACTTC,CASSFLGGDRDEQYF,TRBJ2-7,TRBV27,15,-,-
TGTGCCTGGAGTCTGCCAGGGGGCTATGAAAAACTGTTTTTT,CAWSLPGGYEKLFF,TRBJ1-4,TRBV30,14,TRBD1,once
TGTGCCAGCAGCCCTCTAGCGGGAGGGTCCTACAATGAGCAGTTCTTC,CASSPLAGGSYNEQFF,TRBJ2-1,TRBV7-3,16,TRBD2,-
TGCGCCAGCAGCCAAGGAATAGCTAGCGGGAGAATCTACGAGCAGTACTTC,CASSQGIASGRIYEQYF,TRBJ2-7,TRBV4-3,17,TRBD2,-
TGTGCTAGCAGCTTACGCCTGACAGGGTTAGAGACCCAGTACTTC,CASSLRLTGLETQYF,TRBJ2-5,TRBV7-7,15,TRBD1,-
TGTGCCAGCTGGACCTACGCCACCGGGACAGAAGAGAACACTGAAGCTTTCTTT,CASWTYATGTEENTEAFF,TRBJ1-1,TRBV28,18,TRBD1,-
TGTGCCAGCAGCTTAGCCATCTACAATCAGCCCCAGCATTTT,CASSLAIYNQPQHF,TRBJ1-5,TRBV7-8,14,-,-
TGTGCCAGCAGCCCTTACCGGACTCGCTTTGAGCAGTTCTTC,CASSPYRTRFEQFF,TRBJ2-1,TRBV9,14,-,-
TGTGCCAGCACCCGGCGGCGGGGAGGGACGGGGGAGACCCAGTACTTC,CASTRRRGGTGETQYF,TRBJ2-5,TRBV6-6,16,TRBD2,-
TGTGCCAGCAGCTCCTGGGGGGACTCCTACGAGCAGTACTTC,CASSSWGDSYEQYF,TRBJ2-7,TRBV7-8,14,-,once
TGTGCCAGCATAGGGGAAGGGGAGACCCAGTACTTC,CASIGEGETQYF,TRBJ2-5,TRBV2,12,-,once
TGTGCCAGCAGTACCCTTGTTGGGACAGAAGACAATGAGCAGTTCTTC,CASSTLVGTEDNEQFF,TRBJ2-1,TRBV28,16,TRBD1,-
TGTGCCAGCAGCGCGCGGGGGGTTGGTGGCTACACCTTC,CASSARGVGGYTF,TRBJ1-2,TRBV7-6,13,-,-
TGTGCCTGGACTGGCAGAGCGGCCTACGAGCAGTACTTC,CAWTGRAAYEQYF,TRBJ2-7,TRBV30,13,-,-
TGTGCCAGCAGCTTCGGTGGGAGGGCCTTATACGAGCAGTACTTC,CASSFGGRALYEQYF,TRBJ2-7,TRBV7-8,15,TRBD2,once
TGTGCCAGCAGTTCTTTCGACAGGGGATACGAGCAGTACTTC,CASSSFDRGYEQYF,TRBJ2-7,TRBV27,14,TRBD1,-
TGTGCCAGTACCGGGCGGGACGGAGCCTACGAGCAGTACTTC,CASTGRDGAYEQYF,TRBJ2-7,TRBV19,14,-,medium-sized
TGCGCCAGCAGCCAAACCCCAGGGGGAACTATTGAAGCTTTCTTT,CASSQTPGGTIEAFF,TRBJ1-1,TRBV4-1,15,TRBD1,once
TGTGCCACCGCGGGACTAGCGGGCTCCTACAATGAGCAGTTCTTC,CATAGLAGSYNEQFF,TRBJ2-1,TRBV27,15,TRBD2,-
TGTGCCAGCAGCGCCTACGAGCAGTACTTC,CASSAYEQYF,TRBJ2-7,TRBV9,10,-,-
TGTGCCAGCGAGAGGGACAGGGGGATCGTCGAGCAGTACTTC,CASERDRGIVEQYF,TRBJ2-7,TRBV6-1,14,TRBD1,few
TGCAGCGTTGAAGATCTGAAGGGGGCGTACACTGAAGCTTTCTTT,CSVEDLKGAYTEAFF,TRBJ1-1,TRBV29-1,15,TRBD1,-
TGCAGCGTTGAAGATCGGAAGGACGCTTTCTTT,CSVEDRKDAFF,TRBJ1-1,TRBV29-1,11,-,-
TGTGCCAGCAGTTTAGCCCCTCGGGGTAACAATGAGCAGTTCTTC,CASSLAPRGNNEQFF,TRBJ2-1,TRBV27,15,-,-
TGTGCCAGCAGCCCCGGACAGGACCCCTACGAGCAGTACTTC,CASSPGQDPYEQYF,TRBJ2-7,TRBV11-2,14,TRBD1,-
TGTGCCAGCAGCTTGGCCCTGGCGGGGCTCACAGATACGCAGTATTTT,CASSLALAGLTDTQYF,TRBJ2-3,TRBV5-5,16,-,-
TGTGCCAGCCCGAAGGTTGGTAGCGGGAGGGCCGGGTCTGGATGTCAAGAGACCCAGTACTTC,CASPKVGSGRAGSGCQETQYF,TRBJ2-5,TRBV19,21,TRBD2,-
TGTGCCAGCAGCCCCTGGGACGGCGATACGCAGTATTTT,CASSPWDGDTQYF,TRBJ2-3,TRBV9,13,-,-
TGTGCCAGCAGCTTAGCGGGGGGGGCCTATTCGGATGAGCAGTTCTTC,CASSLAGGAYSDEQFF,TRBJ2-1,TRBV7-6,16,-,-
TGTGCCAGCAGCCCAACCGGGACTAGCGGGAGGGACGAGCAGTACTTC,CASSPTGTSGRDEQYF,TRBJ2-7,TRBV7-9,16,TRBD2,-
TGTGCCAGCAGTTTACGTAGCGGAGCCTACAATGAGCAGTTCTTC,CASSLRSGAYNEQFF,TRBJ2-1,TRBV27,15,-,-
TGTGCCAGCAGCCCACGGAGGGCGCAAGAGACCCAGTACTTC,CASSPRRAQETQYF,TRBJ2-5,TRBV5-4,14,-,-
TGTGCCAGTAGTACCCTAGCGGGAATCACAGATACGCAGTATTTT,CASSTLAGITDTQYF,TRBJ2-3,TRBV19,15,TRBD2,-
TGTGCCAGCAGCTTAGGCTCGGGAGGCAACGAGCAGTACTTC,CASSLGSGGNEQYF,TRBJ2-7,TRBV13,14,TRBD2,-